A selection of T cell receptor beta chains follows, all from one sample in a study of T cell responses to AZD1222 COVID-19 vaccine. Data came from immunoSEQ multiplex PCR; TCRdb stores just in-frame clones and leaves some out. The table lists approximately 110,000 clones, about 88% of them singletons. This sample comprised peripheral blood, obtained on day 0 of AZD1222 vaccination. The receptors derive from an adult in good health. Each CDR3 is given with its conserved first and last residue. Fields, in order: D gene, V gene, J gene, CDR3 DNA, CDR3 protein. The D gene is left open where the match is weak.

D gene: NA
V gene: TRBV5-5
J gene: TRBJ1-5
CDR3 DNA: TGTGCCAGCAGCTTATCACAGGGCTATCAGCCCCAGCATTTT
CDR3 protein: CASSLSQGYQPQHF

D gene: NA
V gene: TRBV6-1
J gene: TRBJ1-2
CDR3 DNA: TGTGCCAGCAGCCAAACATCAGGGGATGGCTACACCTTC
CDR3 protein: CASSQTSGDGYTF

D gene: NA
V gene: TRBV7-3
J gene: TRBJ1-2
CDR3 DNA: TGTGCCAGCAGCTTAACGGGCGGGCCTAACTATGGCTACACCTTC
CDR3 protein: CASSLTGGPNYGYTF

D gene: TRBD2
V gene: TRBV2
J gene: TRBJ2-5
CDR3 DNA: TGTGCCAGCAGAGGACTAGGGGTTTTAGAGACCCAGTACTTC
CDR3 protein: CASRGLGVLETQYF

D gene: NA
V gene: TRBV5-3
J gene: TRBJ2-7
CDR3 DNA: TGTGCCAGAAGCCCACGACACCGGGTACAGGACTACCCCGGTGACGAGCAGTACTTC
CDR3 protein: CARSPRHRVQDYPGDEQYF

D gene: TRBD1
V gene: TRBV2
J gene: TRBJ1-4
CDR3 DNA: TGTGCCAGCACCTCCAACCAGGGGGTCGATGAAAAACTGTTTTTT
CDR3 protein: CASTSNQGVDEKLFF

D gene: NA
V gene: TRBV19
J gene: TRBJ1-5
CDR3 DNA: TGTGCCAGTAGTCCTCTGGGCAATCAGCCCCAGCATTTT
CDR3 protein: CASSPLGNQPQHF

D gene: TRBD2
V gene: TRBV5-1
J gene: TRBJ2-4
CDR3 DNA: TGCGCCAGCAGCTCTGCGGGGGGTATTGAAAACATTCAGTACTTC
CDR3 protein: CASSSAGGIENIQYF

D gene: TRBD1
V gene: TRBV9
J gene: TRBJ2-7
CDR3 DNA: TGTGCCAGCAGCCCCTGGACAGGTTCCGCCTACGAGCAGTACTTC
CDR3 protein: CASSPWTGSAYEQYF

D gene: NA
V gene: TRBV28
J gene: TRBJ1-6
CDR3 DNA: TGTGCCAGCCAAATTTCGGGGCGATATAATTCACCCCTCCACTTT
CDR3 protein: CASQISGRYNSPLHF

D gene: NA
V gene: TRBV4-3
J gene: TRBJ2-2
CDR3 DNA: TGCGCCAGCAGCCAAGATATCCCGGGACCAAACACCGGGGAGCTGTTTTTT
CDR3 protein: CASSQDIPGPNTGELFF

D gene: NA
V gene: TRBV7-2
J gene: TRBJ1-1
CDR3 DNA: TGTGCCAGCAGCTTATCCCCGAGAGGGATCACTGAAGCTTTCTTT
CDR3 protein: CASSLSPRGITEAFF

D gene: NA
V gene: TRBV19
J gene: TRBJ1-2
CDR3 DNA: TGTGCCAGTAGTATGTCCAGCCCTTATGGCTACACCTTC
CDR3 protein: CASSMSSPYGYTF

D gene: NA
V gene: TRBV27
J gene: TRBJ1-6
CDR3 DNA: TGTGCCAGCAGTTTCAGTAATAATTCACCCCTCCACTTT
CDR3 protein: CASSFSNNSPLHF

D gene: NA
V gene: TRBV6-5
J gene: TRBJ1-3
CDR3 DNA: TGTGCCAGCAGTCTAGGGGGGGGAGGAAACACCATATATTTT
CDR3 protein: CASSLGGGGNTIYF